This TCR beta chain was found in a study of blood T cell repertoires in COVID-19. Study details: The United States, Italy and Spain supplied acute and convalescent COVID-19 samples.

Some clones are missing from TCRdb's copy, which holds only in-frame ones; the method was immunoSEQ multiplex PCR. Of around 68,000 clones in the sample, 80% to 90% were seen once. Germline V gene lookup returns CDR1 MNHEY and CDR2 SMNVEV (reference sequence). The CDR3 is 13 residues long. V trimming: 6 bases; J trimming: 12 bases; junction bases outside the gene matches: 12. Sequenced input: peripheral blood. This chain links TRBV27 with TRBJ1-2; 8 bases line up with TRBD1. The receptor was isolated from a woman aged 45 to 65 with acute or convalescent COVID-19. In DNA, the CDR3 is TGTGCCAGCAGACCAGGGGGCGCACCCTTTAACACCTTC. Its protein product is CASRPGGAPFNTF.